This entry is about one TCR beta chain. As for time point: peripheral blood 6 weeks after treatment start. The CDR3 has 16 amino acids. Germline-derived CDR1 and CDR2 are SGHVS and FQNEAQ. V dropped 0 bases and J dropped 0 bases, with 8 bases sitting between them. Profiling relied on immunoSEQ multiplex PCR, and the TCRdb table lists in-frame clones only, not all of them. The sample has about 90,000 clones, approximately 82% seen once. This sample was included in a study of PD-L1 blockade in urothelial cancer. Study summary: Atezolizumab 1,200 mg was given intravenously every 3 weeks, starting 2014. Of prior chemotherapy regimens, patients had received between 0 and 3.

The TCR originated in a man between 65 and 79 years old with urothelial cancer. The chain links TRBV7-8 to TRBJ1-4, with D uncertain. The starting material was PBMCs, obtained around atezolizumab (anti-PD-L1) treatment. The CDR3 sequence: CASSLAPHATNEKLFF. CDR3 bases: TGTGCCAGCAGCTTAGCTCCCCATGCAACTAATGAAAAACTGTTTTTT.